This T cell receptor (beta chain) was recovered during a study of T cell repertoires in cytomegalovirus infection. Whole-study context: Indicated by public TCR beta signatures were CMV infection and matching HLA type.

The CDR3 loop spans 12 amino acids. Germline lookup yields CDR1 KGHDR and CDR2 SFDVKD. The V end was cut by 6 bases, the J end by 7 bases, with 9 bases between. This clonotype was recorded a few times. Its antigen is undetermined. Whole-study findings and limits: Accumulated public TCR beta family frequency recognized individuals carrying CMV together with the relevant HLA. Dominating the ex vivo response were TCR beta clonotypes that were CMV-specific and HLA-C-restricted.

TCRdb analysed the reads with MiXCR anew, one entry per CDR3 protein. Among roughly 720,000 distinct CDR3 sequences, 35% to 40% were seen once, and the ten largest hold 2.8%. This clonotype was obtained from a human donor in good health (CMV status not recorded). Some clones in this sample may be carry-over from other donors' samples. This chain links TRBV24-1 with TRBJ1-5; D gene unclear. The sample consisted of PBMCs. The CDR3, as DNA: TGTGCCACCAGTACCCAGGAACAGCCCCAGCATTTT. Translated: CATSTQEQPQHF.